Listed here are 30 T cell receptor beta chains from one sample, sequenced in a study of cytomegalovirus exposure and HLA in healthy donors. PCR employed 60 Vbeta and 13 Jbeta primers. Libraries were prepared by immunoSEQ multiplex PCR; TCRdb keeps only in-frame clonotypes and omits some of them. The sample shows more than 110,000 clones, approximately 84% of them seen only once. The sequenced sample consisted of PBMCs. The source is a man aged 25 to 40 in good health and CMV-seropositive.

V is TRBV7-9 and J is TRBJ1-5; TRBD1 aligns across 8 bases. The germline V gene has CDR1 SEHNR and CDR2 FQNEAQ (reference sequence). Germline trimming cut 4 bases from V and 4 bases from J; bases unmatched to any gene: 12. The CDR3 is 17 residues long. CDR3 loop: CASSSGQGGGWNQPQHF. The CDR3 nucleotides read TGTGCCAGCAGCTCTGGACAGGGCGGGGGCTGGAATCAGCCCCAGCATTTT.

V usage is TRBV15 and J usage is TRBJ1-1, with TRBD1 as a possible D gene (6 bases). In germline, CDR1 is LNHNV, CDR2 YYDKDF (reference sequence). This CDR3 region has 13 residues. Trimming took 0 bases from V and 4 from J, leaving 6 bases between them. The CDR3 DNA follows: TGTGCCACCAGCAGAGAAGGGGGCACTGAAGCTTTCTTT. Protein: CATSREGGTEAFF.

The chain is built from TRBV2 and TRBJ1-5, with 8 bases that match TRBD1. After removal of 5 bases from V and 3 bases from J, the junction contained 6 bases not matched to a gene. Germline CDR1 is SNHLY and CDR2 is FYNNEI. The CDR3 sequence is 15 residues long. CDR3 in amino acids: CASSSTGVNNQPQHF. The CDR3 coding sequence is TGTGCCAGCAGTTCGACAGGGGTCAACAATCAGCCCCAGCATTTT.

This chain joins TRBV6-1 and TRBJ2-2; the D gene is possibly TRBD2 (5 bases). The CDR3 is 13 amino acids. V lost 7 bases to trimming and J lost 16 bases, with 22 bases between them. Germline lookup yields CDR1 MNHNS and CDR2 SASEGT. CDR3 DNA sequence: TGTGCCAGCACCGAACCCGGACTCAAGTCTGGGTTTTTT. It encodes CASTEPGLKSGFF.

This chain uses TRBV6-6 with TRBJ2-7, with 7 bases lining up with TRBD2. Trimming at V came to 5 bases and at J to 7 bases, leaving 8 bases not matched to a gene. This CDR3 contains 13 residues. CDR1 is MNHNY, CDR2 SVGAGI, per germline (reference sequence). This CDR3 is CASSRGDLAEQYF. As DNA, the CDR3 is TGTGCCAGCAGTCGGGGGGACCTAGCAGAGCAGTACTTC.

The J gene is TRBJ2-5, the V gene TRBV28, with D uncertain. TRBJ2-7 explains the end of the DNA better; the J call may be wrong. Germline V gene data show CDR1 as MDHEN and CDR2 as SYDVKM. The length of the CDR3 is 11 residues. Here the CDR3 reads CASSFFHEQYF. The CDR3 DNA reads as TGTGCCAGCAGTTTCTTCCACGAGCAGTACTTC.

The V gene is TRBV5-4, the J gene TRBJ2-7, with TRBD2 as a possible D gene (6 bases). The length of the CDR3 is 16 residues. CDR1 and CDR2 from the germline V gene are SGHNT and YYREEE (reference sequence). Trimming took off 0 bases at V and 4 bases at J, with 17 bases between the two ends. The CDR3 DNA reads TGTGCCAGCAGCTTGGTGATACCCGGGAGCGAGTACGAGCAGTACTTC. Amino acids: CASSLVIPGSEYEQYF.

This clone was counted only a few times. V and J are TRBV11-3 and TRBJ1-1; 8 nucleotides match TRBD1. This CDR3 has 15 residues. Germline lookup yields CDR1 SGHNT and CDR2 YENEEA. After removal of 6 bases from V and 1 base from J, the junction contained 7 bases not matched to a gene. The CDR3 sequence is CASRLRTGSNTEAFF. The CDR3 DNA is TGTGCCAGCAGGTTAAGGACAGGGTCGAACACTGAAGCTTTCTTT.

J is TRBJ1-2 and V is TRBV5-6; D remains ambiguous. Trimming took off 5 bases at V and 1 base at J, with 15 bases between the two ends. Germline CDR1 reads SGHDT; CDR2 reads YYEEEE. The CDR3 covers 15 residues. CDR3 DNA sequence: TGTGCCAGCAGTTTTACAGCATCGAATAACTATGGCTACACCTTC. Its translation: CASSFTASNNYGYTF.

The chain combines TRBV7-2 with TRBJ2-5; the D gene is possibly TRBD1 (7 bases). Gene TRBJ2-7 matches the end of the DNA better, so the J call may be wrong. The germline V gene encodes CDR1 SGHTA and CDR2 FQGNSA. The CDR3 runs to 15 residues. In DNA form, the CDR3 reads TGTGCCAGCAGCACCCAGGGGGGCCCCCGGTACGAGCAGTACTTC. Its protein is CASSTQGGPRYEQYF.

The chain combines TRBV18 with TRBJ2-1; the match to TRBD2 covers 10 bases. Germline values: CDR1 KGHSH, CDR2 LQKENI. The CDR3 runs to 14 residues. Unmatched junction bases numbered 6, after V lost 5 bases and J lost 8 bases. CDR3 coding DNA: TGTGCCAGCTCAAATTTGGGGACTAGCGATGAGCAGTTCTTC. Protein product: CASSNLGTSDEQFF.

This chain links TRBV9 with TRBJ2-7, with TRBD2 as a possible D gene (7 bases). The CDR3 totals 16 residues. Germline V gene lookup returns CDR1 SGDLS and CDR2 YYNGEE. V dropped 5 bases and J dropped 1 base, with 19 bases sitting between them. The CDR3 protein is CASSATAGAGSYEQYF. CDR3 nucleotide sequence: TGTGCCAGCAGTGCCACGGCGGGGGCCGGGTCCTACGAGCAGTACTTC.

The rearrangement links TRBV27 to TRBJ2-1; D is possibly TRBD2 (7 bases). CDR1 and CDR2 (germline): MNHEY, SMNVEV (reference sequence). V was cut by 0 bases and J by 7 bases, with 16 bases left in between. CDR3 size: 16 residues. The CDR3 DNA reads TGTGCCAGCAGTTTATCGTGGGGGGGGCCGTTTAATGAGCAGTTCTTC. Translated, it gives CASSLSWGGPFNEQFF.

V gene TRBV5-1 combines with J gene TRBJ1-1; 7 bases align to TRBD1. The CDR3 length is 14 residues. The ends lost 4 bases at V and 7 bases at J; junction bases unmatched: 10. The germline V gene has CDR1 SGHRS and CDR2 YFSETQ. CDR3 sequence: CASSPALQGSEAFF. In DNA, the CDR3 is TGCGCCAGCAGCCCTGCCCTACAGGGGAGTGAAGCTTTCTTT.

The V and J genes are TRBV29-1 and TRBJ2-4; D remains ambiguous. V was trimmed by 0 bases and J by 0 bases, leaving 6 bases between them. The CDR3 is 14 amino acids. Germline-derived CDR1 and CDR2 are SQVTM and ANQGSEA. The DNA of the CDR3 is TGCAGCGTTGAAGACAGGCTAGCCAAAAACATTCAGTACTTC. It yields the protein CSVEDRLAKNIQYF.

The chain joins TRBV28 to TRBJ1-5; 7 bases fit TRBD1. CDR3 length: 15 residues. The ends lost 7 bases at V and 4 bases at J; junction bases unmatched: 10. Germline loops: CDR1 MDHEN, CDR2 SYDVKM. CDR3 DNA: TGTGCCAGCATCTCGGGACAGAGATTAAATCAGCCCCAGCATTTT. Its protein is CASISGQRLNQPQHF.

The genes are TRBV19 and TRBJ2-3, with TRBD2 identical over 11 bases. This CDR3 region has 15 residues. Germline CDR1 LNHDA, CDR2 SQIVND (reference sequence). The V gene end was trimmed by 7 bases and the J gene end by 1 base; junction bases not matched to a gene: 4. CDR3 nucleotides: TGTGCCAGTAATCTAGCGGGGGGAGGCACAGATACGCAGTATTTT. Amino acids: CASNLAGGGTDTQYF.

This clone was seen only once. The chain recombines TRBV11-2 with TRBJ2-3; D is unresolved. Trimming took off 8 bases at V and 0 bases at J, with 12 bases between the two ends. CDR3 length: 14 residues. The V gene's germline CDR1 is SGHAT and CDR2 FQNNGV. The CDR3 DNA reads TGTGCCAGCGCGGCGGCTAAAAGCACAGATACGCAGTATTTT. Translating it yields CASAAAKSTDTQYF.

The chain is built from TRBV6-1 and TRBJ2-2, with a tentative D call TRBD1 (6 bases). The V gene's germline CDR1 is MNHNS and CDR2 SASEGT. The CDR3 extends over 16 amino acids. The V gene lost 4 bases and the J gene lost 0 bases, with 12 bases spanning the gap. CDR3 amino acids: CASSAAGTTNTGELFF. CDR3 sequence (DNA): TGTGCCAGCAGTGCCGCCGGGACAACGAACACCGGGGAGCTGTTTTTT.

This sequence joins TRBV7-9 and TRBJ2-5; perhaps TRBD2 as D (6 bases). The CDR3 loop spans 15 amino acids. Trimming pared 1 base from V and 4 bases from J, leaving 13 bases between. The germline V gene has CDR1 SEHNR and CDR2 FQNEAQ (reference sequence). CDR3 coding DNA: TGTGCCAGCAGCTTAGGGGCGGGATCCGGAGAGACCCAGTACTTC. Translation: CASSLGAGSGETQYF.

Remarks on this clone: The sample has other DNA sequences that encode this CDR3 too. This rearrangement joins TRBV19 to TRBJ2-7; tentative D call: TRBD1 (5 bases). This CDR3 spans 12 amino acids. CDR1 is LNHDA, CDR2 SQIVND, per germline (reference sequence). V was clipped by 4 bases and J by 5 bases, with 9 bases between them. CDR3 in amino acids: CASSTQGHEQYF. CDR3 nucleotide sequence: TGTGCCAGTAGTACTCAGGGCCACGAGCAGTACTTC.

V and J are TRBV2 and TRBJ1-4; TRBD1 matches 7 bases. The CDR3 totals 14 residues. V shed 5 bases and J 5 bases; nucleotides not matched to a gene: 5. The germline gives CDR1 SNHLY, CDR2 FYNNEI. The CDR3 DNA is TGTGCCAGCAGTTTAGCAGGGGGAAATGAAAAACTGTTTTTT. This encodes CASSLAGGNEKLFF.

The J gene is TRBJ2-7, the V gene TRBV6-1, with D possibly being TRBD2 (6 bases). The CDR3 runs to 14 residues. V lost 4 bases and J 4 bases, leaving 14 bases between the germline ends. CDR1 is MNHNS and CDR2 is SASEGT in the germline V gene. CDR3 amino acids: CASSVPRGKYEQYF. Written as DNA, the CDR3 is TGTGCCAGCAGTGTACCGCGGGGAAAGTACGAGCAGTACTTC.

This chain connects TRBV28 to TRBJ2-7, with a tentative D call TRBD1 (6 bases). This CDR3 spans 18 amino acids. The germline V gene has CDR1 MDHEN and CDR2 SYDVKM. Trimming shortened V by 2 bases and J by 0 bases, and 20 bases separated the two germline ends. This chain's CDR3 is CASSLRYPGQKNSYEQYF. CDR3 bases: TGTGCCAGCAGTTTAAGGTACCCCGGACAGAAAAACTCCTACGAGCAGTACTTC.

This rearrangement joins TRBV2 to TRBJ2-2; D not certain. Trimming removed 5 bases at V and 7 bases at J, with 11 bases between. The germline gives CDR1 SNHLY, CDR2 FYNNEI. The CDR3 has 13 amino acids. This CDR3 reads CASSWSSGGELFF. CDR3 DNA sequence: TGTGCCAGCAGTTGGTCGAGTGGCGGGGAGCTGTTTTTT.

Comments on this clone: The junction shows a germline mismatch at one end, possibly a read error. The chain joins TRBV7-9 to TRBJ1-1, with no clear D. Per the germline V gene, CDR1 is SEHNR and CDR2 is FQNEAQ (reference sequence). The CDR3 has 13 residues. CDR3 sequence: CSSSLGSNTEAFF. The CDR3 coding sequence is TGTTCCAGCAGCTTAGGTTCTAACACTGAAGCTTTCTTT.

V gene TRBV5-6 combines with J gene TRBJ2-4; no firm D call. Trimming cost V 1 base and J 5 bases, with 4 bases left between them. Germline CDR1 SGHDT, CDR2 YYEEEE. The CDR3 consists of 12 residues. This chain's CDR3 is CASSLTQNIQYF. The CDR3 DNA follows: TGTGCCAGCAGCTTGACTCAAAACATTCAGTACTTC. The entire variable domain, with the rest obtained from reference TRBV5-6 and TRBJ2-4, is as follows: DAGVTQSPTHLIKTRGQQVTLRCSPKSGHDTVSWYQQALGQGPQFIFQYYEEEERQRGNFPDRFSGHQFPNYSSELNVNALLLGDSALYLCASSLTQNIQYFGAGTRLSVL.

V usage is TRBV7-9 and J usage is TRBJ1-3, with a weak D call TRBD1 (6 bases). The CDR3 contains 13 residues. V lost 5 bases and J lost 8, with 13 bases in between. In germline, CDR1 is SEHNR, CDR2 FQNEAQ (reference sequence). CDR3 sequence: CASSPTQGYTIYF. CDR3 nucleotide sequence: TGTGCCAGCAGCCCCACACAGGGATACACCATATATTTT.

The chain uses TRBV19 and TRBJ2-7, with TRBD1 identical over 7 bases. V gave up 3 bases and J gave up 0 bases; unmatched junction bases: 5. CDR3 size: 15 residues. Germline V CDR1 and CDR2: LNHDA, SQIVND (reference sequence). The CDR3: CASSIEDRPSYEQYF. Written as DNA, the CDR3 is TGTGCCAGTAGTATTGAGGACAGGCCCTCCTACGAGCAGTACTTC.

Here the CDR3 DNA reads TGTGCCAGCAGTTACTCGAAAGGGGAGGGACAAGAGACCCAGTACTTC. Encoded protein: CASSYSKGEGQETQYF. The chain uses TRBV6-5 and TRBJ2-5; 7 bases agree with TRBD2. The CDR3 extends over 16 amino acids. Germline CDR1 reads MNHEY; CDR2 reads SVGAGI. J gave up 2 bases and V 0 bases, and 6 bases lay outside the gene matches.